Described below is a single T cell receptor (beta chain) sequence and its context. Its antigen is undetermined. V lost 0 bases to trimming and J lost 0 bases, with 16 bases between them. The CDR3 consists of 17 residues. Germline V lookup: CDR1 SGDLS, CDR2 YYNGEE. The assay was immunoSEQ multiplex PCR, and TCRdb's table has in-frame clones only and misses some. This table has approximately 2,200,000 clones, more than 85% appearing once. The data derive from a study of shared clonotypes between healthy human individuals. Looking at the study overall: CD4 naive and CD4 memory each took three plates per donor, while CD8 naive took two and CD8 memory one. General study findings and limits: Depth of sequencing was expected to influence donor clonotype sharing. Sampling covered nothing but blood. Tissue TCR repertoires likely differ from those found in blood.

Naive CD8 cells lacked CD45RO, underwent positive selection for CCR7 and left out terminally differentiated effector memory CD45RA+ cells. Sequencing input: naive CD8+ T cells from PBMCs. The clonotype comes from a young man in good health. Some clones in this sample may be carry-over from other donors' samples. The gene calls are TRBV9 and TRBJ2-7; perhaps TRBD1 as D (5 bases). The CDR3 loop reads CASSVGQGTLSSYEQYF. The CDR3 DNA follows: TGTGCCAGCAGCGTAGGCCAGGGAACGTTAAGCTCCTACGAGCAGTACTTC.